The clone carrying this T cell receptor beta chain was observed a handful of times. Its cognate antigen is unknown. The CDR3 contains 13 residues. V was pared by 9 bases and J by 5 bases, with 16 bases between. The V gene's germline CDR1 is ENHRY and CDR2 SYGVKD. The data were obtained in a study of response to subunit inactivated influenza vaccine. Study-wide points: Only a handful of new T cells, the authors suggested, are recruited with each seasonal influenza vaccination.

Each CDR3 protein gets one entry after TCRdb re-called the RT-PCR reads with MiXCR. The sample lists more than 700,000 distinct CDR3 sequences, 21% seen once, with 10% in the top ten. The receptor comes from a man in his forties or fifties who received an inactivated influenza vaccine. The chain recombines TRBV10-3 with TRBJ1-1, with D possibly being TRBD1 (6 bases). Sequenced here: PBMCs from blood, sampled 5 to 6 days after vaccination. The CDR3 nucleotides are TGTGCCATGATGACAGGTGAAGGGACTGAAGCTTTCTTT. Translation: CAMMTGEGTEAFF.